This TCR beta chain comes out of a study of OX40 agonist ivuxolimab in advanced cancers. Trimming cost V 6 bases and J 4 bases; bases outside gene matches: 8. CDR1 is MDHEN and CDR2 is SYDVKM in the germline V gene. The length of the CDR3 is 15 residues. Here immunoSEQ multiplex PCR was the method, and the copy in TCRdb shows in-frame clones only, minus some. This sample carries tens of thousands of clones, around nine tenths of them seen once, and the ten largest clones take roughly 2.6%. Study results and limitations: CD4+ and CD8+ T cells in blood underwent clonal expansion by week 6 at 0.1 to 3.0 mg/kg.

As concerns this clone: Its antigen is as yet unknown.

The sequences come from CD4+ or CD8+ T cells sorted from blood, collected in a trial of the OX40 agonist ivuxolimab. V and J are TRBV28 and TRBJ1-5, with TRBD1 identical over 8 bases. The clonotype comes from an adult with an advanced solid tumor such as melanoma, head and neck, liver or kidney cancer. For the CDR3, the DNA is TGTGCCAGCAGGTTGGACAGGGTTGGAAATCAGCCCCAGCATTTT. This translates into CASRLDRVGNQPQHF.